These 26 T cell receptor beta chains were all obtained from the same sample, sequenced in a study of cytotoxic CD8 clonotypes in ibrutinib-treated CLL. Produced via immunoSEQ multiplex PCR; TCRdb's table is partial and in-frame only. This sample has more than 85,000 clones; approximately 80% occur once, and the top ten carry approximately 25%. Specimen: PBMCs, collected after 24 months of ibrutinib treatment. The receptors originated from a human donor with chronic lymphocytic leukemia.

This clone was counted ten times or more. The chain has TRBV28 and TRBJ2-5, with TRBD1 matching over 11 bases. CDR3 length equals 19 residues. Germline CDR1 and CDR2: MDHEN and SYDVKM. V was clipped by 2 bases and J by 5 bases; unmatched bases: 16. CDR3 sequence reads: CASSLVLGRGQGEGETQYF. In DNA form, the CDR3 reads TGTGCCAGCAGTTTAGTTCTCGGAAGGGGACAGGGGGAAGGGGAGACCCAGTACTTC.

This clone has just one count. A read error may account for a junction end that differs from germline. The chain has TRBV4-2 and TRBJ2-2; 7 bases are a match to TRBD2. In germline, CDR1 is LGHNA, CDR2 YNFKEQ. There are 15 residues in the CDR3. The CDR3 DNA sequence: TGTGCCAGCAGCCAAAGCGGGAAGAACAACGGGGAGCTGTTTTTT. Translated, it gives CASSQSGKNNGELFF.

The chain joins TRBV9 to TRBJ1-1; D unresolved. CDR3 length equals 16 residues. Trimming pared 1 base from V and 4 bases from J, leaving 17 bases between. Germline loops: CDR1 SGDLS, CDR2 YYNGEE. The CDR3 DNA sequence: TGTGCCAGCAGCGTATCGATCTCGGGGTCAGGCACTGAAGCTTTCTTT. Encoded protein: CASSVSISGSGTEAFF.

V usage is TRBV27 and J usage is TRBJ1-2; 7 bases fit TRBD1. Germline V gene data show CDR1 as MNHEY and CDR2 as SMNVEV (reference sequence). The CDR3 sequence is 16 residues long. The J segment lost 8 bases and the V segment lost 1 base, leaving 13 bases of the junction unmatched. The CDR3 protein is CASSLYFQGDPGGYTF. CDR3 coding DNA: TGTGCCAGCAGTTTATATTTCCAGGGGGATCCGGGAGGCTACACCTTC.

The V and J genes are TRBV11-2 and TRBJ2-3, with D unclear. V shed 5 bases and J shed 0 bases, with 21 bases lying between them. This CDR3 has 18 amino acids. From germline, CDR1 is SGHAT and CDR2 FQNNGV. CDR3 in amino acids: CASSRGYYKETSTDTQYF. The CDR3 DNA is TGTGCCAGCAGCCGAGGATATTATAAGGAGACTAGCACAGATACGCAGTATTTT.

This clone was counted between two and nine times. The chain is built from TRBV7-2 and TRBJ1-5; 7 nucleotides agree with TRBD1. The CDR3 runs 14 residues. CDR1 is SGHTA, CDR2 FQGNSA, per germline. Losses at the gene ends were 5 bases for V and 4 bases for J; bases not matched to a gene: 5. The CDR3 loop reads CASSPNRGNQPQHF. CDR3 DNA: TGTGCCAGCAGCCCAAACAGGGGTAATCAGCCCCAGCATTTT. Full variable domain (remainder filled in from reference TRBV7-2 and TRBJ1-5): GAGVSQSPSNKVTEKGKDVELRCDPISGHTALYWYRQSLGQGLEFLIYFQGNSAPDKSGLPSDRFSAERTGGSVSTLTIQRTQQEDSAVYLCASSPNRGNQPQHFGDGTRLSIL.

The chain is built from TRBV5-1 and TRBJ1-4; D not resolved. Deletions cut 4 bases from V and 6 bases from J, with 13 bases between. This CDR3 comprises 14 residues. Germline values: CDR1 SGHRS, CDR2 YFSETQ. Written as DNA, the CDR3 is TGCGCCAGCAGCCCCGAGAGAGCCGATGAAAAACTGTTTTTT. This sequence encodes CASSPERADEKLFF.

The CDR3 region is CASSQEYGGVMAAKNIQYF. In nucleotides, the CDR3 is TGCGCCAGCAGCCAAGAGTACGGGGGAGTCATGGCAGCCAAAAACATTCAGTACTTC. The J gene is TRBJ2-4, the V gene TRBV4-1, with a tentative D call TRBD2 (6 bases). With 0 bases removed from V and 0 bases from J, the gap between germline ends came to 18 bases. Germline V CDR1 and CDR2: MGHRA, YSYEKL. The CDR3 has 19 residues.

V gene TRBV2 combines with J gene TRBJ1-5, with TRBD1 identical over 9 bases. This CDR3 has 14 amino acids. Germline V lookup: CDR1 SNHLY, CDR2 FYNNEI. J lost 2 bases, V lost 7 bases, and 3 bases had no gene match. The CDR3 DNA reads TGTGCCAGCATCCGGGACAGGGGCAATCAGCCCCAGCATTTT. Translating it yields CASIRDRGNQPQHF.

The J gene is TRBJ1-5, the V gene TRBV28, with 7 nucleotides matching TRBD1. The CDR3 has 15 amino acids. V was pared by 9 bases and J by 3 bases, with 11 bases of the junction left unmatched. Germline CDR1 is MDHEN and CDR2 is SYDVKM. DNA of the CDR3: TGTGCCAGGGGGGAGGGACAGATCGTCAATCAGCCCCAGCATTTT. This encodes CARGEGQIVNQPQHF.

This clone has only one observation. CDR3 residues: CAWKQAGNTIYF. The CDR3, as DNA: TGTGCCTGGAAACAGGCTGGAAACACCATATATTTT. J is TRBJ1-3 and V is TRBV30; maybe TRBD1 (5 bases). V was trimmed by 4 bases and J by 2 bases, leaving 6 bases between them. The CDR3 has 12 amino acids. Per germline, CDR1 GTSNPN and CDR2 SVGIG (reference sequence).

The chain combines TRBV5-1 with TRBJ2-7; no clear D. V dropped 0 bases and J dropped 0 bases, with 7 bases sitting between them. The CDR3 runs 14 residues. Germline loops: CDR1 SGHRS, CDR2 YFSETQ. The CDR3: CASSLVVSSYEQYF. Written as DNA, the CDR3 is TGCGCCAGCAGCTTGGTTGTCAGCTCCTACGAGCAGTACTTC. The variable domain in full, completed from reference TRBV5-1 and TRBJ2-7, reads KAGVTQTPRYLIKTRGQQVTLSCSPISGHRSVSWYQQTPGQGLQFLFEYFSETQRNKGNFPGRFSGRQFSNSRSEMNVSTLELGDSALYLCASSLVVSSYEQYFGPGTRLTVT.

This clone was picked up many times. This rearrangement joins TRBV10-2 to TRBJ1-1; 8 bases map to TRBD1. The CDR3 spans 14 residues. Germline CDR1 WSHSY, CDR2 SAAADI. The J segment lost 3 bases and the V segment lost 6 bases, leaving 6 bases of the junction unmatched. The CDR3 nucleotides are TGCGCCAGCAGAGGACAGGGACAGGACACTGAAGCTTTCTTT. Its translation is CASRGQGQDTEAFF.

V usage is TRBV28 and J usage is TRBJ2-1; 7 bases are shared with TRBD1. V trimming: 3 bases; J trimming: 5 bases; junction bases outside the gene matches: 4. The germline V gene has CDR1 MDHEN and CDR2 SYDVKM. This CDR3 is 14 amino acids long. As DNA, the CDR3 is TGTGCCAGCAGTTTCGGACAGGTTAACAATGAGCAGTTCTTC. Protein sequence: CASSFGQVNNEQFF.

This clone appeared a few times. The chain uses TRBV5-6 and TRBJ2-7; maybe TRBD2 (6 bases). V was trimmed by 2 bases and J by 6 bases, leaving 18 bases between them. This CDR3 is 15 amino acids long. Germline CDR1 and CDR2: SGHDT and YYEEEE. This chain's CDR3 is CASSFVGGGSREQYF. Written as DNA, the CDR3 is TGTGCCAGCAGCTTTGTTGGCGGAGGGTCTCGCGAGCAGTACTTC.

The gene calls are TRBV7-3 and TRBJ2-5, with TRBD2 matching 15 bases. V lost 6 bases to trimming and J lost 4 bases; unmatched junction nucleotides: 6. CDR3 length: 16 residues. Germline loops: CDR1 SGHTA, CDR2 FQGTGA. CDR3 nucleotides: TGTGCCAGCAGTTTAGGGGGACTAGCGGGAGGAGAGACCCAGTACTTC. It codes for CASSLGGLAGGETQYF.

The CDR3 is CASGSSRLGKAGANVLTF. The CDR3 DNA is TGTGCCAGCGGGTCGAGCAGGCTTGGGAAGGCTGGGGCCAACGTCCTGACTTTC. This chain joins TRBV28 and TRBJ2-6; D unresolved. CDR1 is MDHEN and CDR2 is SYDVKM in the germline V gene. The length of the CDR3 is 18 residues. V was clipped by 8 bases and J by 2 bases, with 22 bases between them.

The gene calls are TRBV5-1 and TRBJ2-1; D not resolved. Germline assignment: CDR1 SGHRS and CDR2 YFSETQ. Trimming pared 1 base from V and 0 bases from J, leaving 14 bases between. The CDR3 is 17 residues long. The CDR3 is CASSLWPSKSSYNEQFF. The DNA for the CDR3 is TGCGCCAGCAGCTTGTGGCCTTCCAAGAGCTCCTACAATGAGCAGTTCTTC.

CDR3 nucleotide sequence: TGTGCCTGGACCGGGACAGGTAATCAGCCCCAGCATTTT. Its protein is CAWTGTGNQPQHF. J is TRBJ1-5 and V is TRBV30; 8 nucleotides line up with TRBD1. The CDR3 covers 13 residues. The trim removed 4 bases at V and 4 bases at J, leaving 3 bases unmatched. The germline CDR1 and CDR2 sequences are GTSNPN and SVGIG (reference sequence). The full variable domain, in which reference TRBV30 and TRBJ1-5 provide the parts outside the CDR3, is SQTIHQWPATLVQPVGSPLSLECTVEGTSNPNLYWYRQAAGRGLQLLFYSVGIGQISSEVPQNLSASRPQDRQFILSSKKLLLSDSGFYLCAWTGTGNQPQHFGDGTRLSIL.

This clone came up a few times. V usage is TRBV5-5 and J usage is TRBJ1-3; D unclear. The CDR3 is 12 residues long. Germline V gene lookup returns CDR1 SGHKS and CDR2 YYEKEE (reference sequence). Trimming removed 0 bases at V and 8 bases at J, with 6 bases between. CDR3 sequence: CASSLAEDTIYF. The CDR3 DNA sequence: TGTGCCAGCAGCTTGGCCGAAGACACCATATATTTT.

The chain couples TRBV7-9 to TRBJ1-1; D remains unclear. CDR3 length equals 13 residues. Deletions cut 2 bases from V and 4 bases from J, with 8 bases between. Germline assignment: CDR1 SEHNR and CDR2 FQNEAQ (reference sequence). The CDR3, as DNA: TGTGCCAGCAGCTTATCAGGTATCACTGAAGCTTTCTTT. Its translation: CASSLSGITEAFF. Combining the CDR3 with reference TRBV7-9 and TRBJ1-1 gives the whole variable domain DTGVSQNPRHKITKRGQNVTFRCDPISEHNRLYWYRQTLGQGPEFLTYFQNEAQLEKSRLLSDRFSAERPKGSFSTLEIQRTEQGDSAMYLCASSLSGITEAFFGQGTRLTVV.

The DNA of the CDR3 is TGTGCCAGCAGCTTAGGTTTAGCGGGAAACGGAGATACGCAGTATTTT. Protein product: CASSLGLAGNGDTQYF. J is TRBJ2-3 and V is TRBV11-2; TRBD2 agrees at 8 bases. CDR1 is SGHAT, CDR2 FQNNGV, per germline. The CDR3 loop spans 16 amino acids. Unmatched junction bases numbered 8, after V lost 1 base and J lost 5 bases.

The V and J genes are TRBV27 and TRBJ1-2; 7 bases match TRBD1. This CDR3 region has 14 residues. V trimming: 7 bases; J trimming: 7 bases; junction bases outside the gene matches: 12. The germline V gene has CDR1 MNHEY and CDR2 SMNVEV (reference sequence). In DNA form, the CDR3 reads TGTGCCAGCAACCCGGGGGCAGGGGGAATTGGCTACACCTTC. Its translation: CASNPGAGGIGYTF.

V gene TRBV7-3 combines with J gene TRBJ2-7; possible D gene TRBD2, 5 bases. The CDR3 has 14 residues. The V gene lost 2 bases and the J gene lost 3 bases, with 11 bases spanning the gap. Germline V gene sequence: CDR1 SGHTA, CDR2 FQGTGA. DNA of the CDR3: TGTGCCAGCAGCTTAGGGGTGGACTTCTACGAGCAGTACTTC. As protein: CASSLGVDFYEQYF. Complete variable domain (other parts from reference TRBV7-3 and TRBJ2-7): GAGVSQTPSNKVTEKGKYVELRCDPISGHTALYWYRQSLGQGPEFLIYFQGTGAADDSGLPNDRFFAVRPEGSVSTLKIQRTERGDSAVYLCASSLGVDFYEQYFGPGTRLTVT.

The chain combines TRBV2 with TRBJ2-1, with 9 bases identical to TRBD1. Germline V gives CDR1 SNHLY, CDR2 FYNNEI. This CDR3 has 14 residues. The junction had 4 bases not matched to a gene; V was cut back by 7 bases and J by 3 bases. DNA of the CDR3: TGTGCCAGCACCCGGGACAGGGACTACAATGAGCAGTTCTTC. Translating gives CASTRDRDYNEQFF.

The rearrangement uses TRBV5-6 and TRBJ2-1; 8 positions agree with TRBD2. J gave up 8 bases and V 6 bases, and 10 bases lay outside the gene matches. There are 14 residues in the CDR3. Looked up from germline, CDR1 is SGHDT and CDR2 is YYEEEE. This chain's CDR3 is CASTPPTGGDEQFF. Here the CDR3 DNA reads TGTGCCAGCACCCCTCCCACGGGAGGGGATGAGCAGTTCTTC.